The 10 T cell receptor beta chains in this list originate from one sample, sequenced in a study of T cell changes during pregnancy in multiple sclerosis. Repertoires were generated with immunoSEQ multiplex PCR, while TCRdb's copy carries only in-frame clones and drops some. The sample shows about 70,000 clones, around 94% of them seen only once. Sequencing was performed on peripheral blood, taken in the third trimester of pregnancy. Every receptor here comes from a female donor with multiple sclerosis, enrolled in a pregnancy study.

The CDR3 region is CASSQGDAGRGTEAFF. The CDR3 nucleotides read TGCGCCAGCAGCCAAGGGGATGCAGGGCGGGGCACTGAAGCTTTCTTT. The chain is built from TRBV4-1 and TRBJ1-1, with a weak D call TRBD1 (5 bases). This CDR3 spans 16 amino acids. V was shortened by 1 base and J by 4 bases, with 16 bases between the two germline ends. Germline CDR1 MGHRA, CDR2 YSYEKL.

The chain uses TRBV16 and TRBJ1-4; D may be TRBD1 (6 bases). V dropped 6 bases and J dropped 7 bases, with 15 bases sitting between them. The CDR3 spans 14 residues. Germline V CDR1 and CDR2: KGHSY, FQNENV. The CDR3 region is CASRETGGGEKLFF. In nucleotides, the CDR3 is TGTGCCAGCAGGGAGACAGGTGGCGGTGAAAAACTGTTTTTT.

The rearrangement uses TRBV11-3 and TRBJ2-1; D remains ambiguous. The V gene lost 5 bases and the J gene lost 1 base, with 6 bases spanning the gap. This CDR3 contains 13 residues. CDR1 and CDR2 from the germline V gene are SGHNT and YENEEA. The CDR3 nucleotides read TGTGCCAGCAGCGCCGGGTCCTACAATGAGCAGTTCTTC. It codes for CASSAGSYNEQFF.

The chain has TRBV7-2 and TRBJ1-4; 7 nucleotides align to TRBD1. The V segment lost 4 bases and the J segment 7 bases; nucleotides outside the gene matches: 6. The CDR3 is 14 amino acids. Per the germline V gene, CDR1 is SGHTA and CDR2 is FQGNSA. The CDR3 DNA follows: TGTGCCAGCAGCTCGGACAGGAATAGTGAAAAACTGTTTTTT. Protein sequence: CASSSDRNSEKLFF. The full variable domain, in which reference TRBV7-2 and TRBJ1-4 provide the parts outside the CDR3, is GAGVSQSPSNKVTEKGKDVELRCDPISGHTALYWYRQSLGQGLEFLIYFQGNSAPDKSGLPSDRFSAERTGGSVSTLTIQRTQQEDSAVYLCASSSDRNSEKLFFGSGTQLSVL.

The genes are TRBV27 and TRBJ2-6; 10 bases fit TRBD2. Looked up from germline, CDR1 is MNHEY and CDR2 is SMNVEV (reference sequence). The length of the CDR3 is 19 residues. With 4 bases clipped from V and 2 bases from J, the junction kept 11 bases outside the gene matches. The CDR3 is CASSSALAGGGAGANVLTF. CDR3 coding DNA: TGTGCCAGCAGTTCCGCCTTAGCGGGGGGCGGTGCTGGGGCCAACGTCCTGACTTTC.

The CDR3: CASSLQGGQETQYF. The CDR3 DNA follows: TGTGCCAGCAGCTTGCAGGGGGGCCAAGAGACCCAGTACTTC. The chain couples TRBV7-3 to TRBJ2-5; TRBD1 is a possible D gene (7 bases). Germline-derived CDR1 and CDR2 are SGHTA and FQGTGA. The CDR3 has 14 residues. Trimming took 3 bases from V and 1 from J, leaving 9 bases between them.

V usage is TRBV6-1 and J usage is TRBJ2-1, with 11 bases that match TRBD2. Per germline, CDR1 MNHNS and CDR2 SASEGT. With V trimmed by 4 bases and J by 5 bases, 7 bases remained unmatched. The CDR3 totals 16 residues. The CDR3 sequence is CASSVSSGGFNNEQFF. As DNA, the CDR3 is TGTGCCAGCAGTGTTTCTAGCGGGGGGTTCAACAATGAGCAGTTCTTC.

The CDR3 sequence: CSVGPGETQYF. CDR3 DNA: TGCAGCGTTGGGCCGGGGGAGACCCAGTACTTC. This chain uses TRBV29-1 with TRBJ2-5; maybe TRBD2 (5 bases). The length of the CDR3 is 11 residues. Trimming cost V 4 bases and J 5 bases, with 8 bases left between them. In germline, CDR1 is SQVTM, CDR2 ANQGSEA.

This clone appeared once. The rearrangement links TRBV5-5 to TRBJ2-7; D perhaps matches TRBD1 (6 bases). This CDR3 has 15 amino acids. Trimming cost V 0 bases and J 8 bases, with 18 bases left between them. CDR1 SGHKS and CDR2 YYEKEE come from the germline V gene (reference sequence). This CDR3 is CASSLDLGDIVKQYF. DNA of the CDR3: TGTGCCAGCAGCTTGGATTTAGGGGACATTGTAAAGCAGTACTTC.

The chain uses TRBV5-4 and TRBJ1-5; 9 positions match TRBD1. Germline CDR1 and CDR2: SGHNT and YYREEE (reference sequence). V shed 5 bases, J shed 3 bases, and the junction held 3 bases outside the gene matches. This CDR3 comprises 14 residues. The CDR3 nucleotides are TGTGCCAGCAGTGACAGGGGGAACAATCAGCCCCAGCATTTT. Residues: CASSDRGNNQPQHF.